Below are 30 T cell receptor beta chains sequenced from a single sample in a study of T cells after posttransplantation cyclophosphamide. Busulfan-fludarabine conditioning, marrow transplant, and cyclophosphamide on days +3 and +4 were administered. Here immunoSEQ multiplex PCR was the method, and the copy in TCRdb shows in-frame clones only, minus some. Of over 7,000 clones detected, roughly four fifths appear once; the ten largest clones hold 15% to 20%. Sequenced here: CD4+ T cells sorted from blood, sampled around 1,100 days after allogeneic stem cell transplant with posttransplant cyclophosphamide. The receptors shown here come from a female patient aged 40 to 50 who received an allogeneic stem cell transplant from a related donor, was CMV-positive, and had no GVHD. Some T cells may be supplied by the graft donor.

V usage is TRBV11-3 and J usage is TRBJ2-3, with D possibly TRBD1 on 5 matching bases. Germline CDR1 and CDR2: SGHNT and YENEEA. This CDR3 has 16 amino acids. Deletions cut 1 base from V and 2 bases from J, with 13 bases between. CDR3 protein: CASSLGAAGPTDTQYF. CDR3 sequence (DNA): TGTGCCAGCAGCTTAGGGGCGGCAGGGCCCACAGATACGCAGTATTTT.

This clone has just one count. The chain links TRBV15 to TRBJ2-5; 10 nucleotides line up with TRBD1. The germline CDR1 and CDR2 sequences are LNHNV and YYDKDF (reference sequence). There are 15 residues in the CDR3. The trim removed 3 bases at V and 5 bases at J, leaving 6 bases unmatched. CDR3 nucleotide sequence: TGTGCCACCAGCAGGCGGGACAGGGGTATCGAGACCCAGTACTTC. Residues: CATSRRDRGIETQYF. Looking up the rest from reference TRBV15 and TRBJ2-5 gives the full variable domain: DAMVIQNPRYQVTQFGKPVTLSCSQTLNHNVMYWYQQKSSQAPKLLFHYYDKDFNNEADTPDNFQSRRPNTSFCFLDIRSPGLGDTAMYLCATSRRDRGIETQYFGPGTRLLVL.

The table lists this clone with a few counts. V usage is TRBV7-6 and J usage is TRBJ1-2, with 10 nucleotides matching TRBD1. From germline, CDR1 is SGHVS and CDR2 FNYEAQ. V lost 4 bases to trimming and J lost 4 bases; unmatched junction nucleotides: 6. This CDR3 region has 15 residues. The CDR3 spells CASSSQGTGVYGYTF. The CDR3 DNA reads TGTGCCAGCAGCTCCCAGGGGACAGGGGTCTATGGCTACACCTTC.

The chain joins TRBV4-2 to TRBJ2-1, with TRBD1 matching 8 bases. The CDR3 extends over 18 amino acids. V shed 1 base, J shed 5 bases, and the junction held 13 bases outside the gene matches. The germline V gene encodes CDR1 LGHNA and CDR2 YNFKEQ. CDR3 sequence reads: CASSQAGTGRRVHNEQFF. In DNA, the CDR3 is TGTGCCAGCAGCCAAGCGGGGACAGGTAGGAGGGTCCACAATGAGCAGTTCTTC.

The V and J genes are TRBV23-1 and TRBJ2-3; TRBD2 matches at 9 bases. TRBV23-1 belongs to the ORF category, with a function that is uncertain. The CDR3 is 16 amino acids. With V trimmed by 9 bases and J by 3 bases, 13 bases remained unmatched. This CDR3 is CASRGGKRGATDTQYF. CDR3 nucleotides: TGCGCCAGTAGGGGGGGAAAGCGGGGGGCAACAGATACGCAGTATTTT.

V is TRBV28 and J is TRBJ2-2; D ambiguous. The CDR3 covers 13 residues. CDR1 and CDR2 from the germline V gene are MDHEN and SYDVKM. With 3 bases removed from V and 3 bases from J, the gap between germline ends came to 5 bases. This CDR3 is CASSFRYTGELFF. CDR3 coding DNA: TGTGCCAGCAGTTTCAGGTACACCGGGGAGCTGTTTTTT.

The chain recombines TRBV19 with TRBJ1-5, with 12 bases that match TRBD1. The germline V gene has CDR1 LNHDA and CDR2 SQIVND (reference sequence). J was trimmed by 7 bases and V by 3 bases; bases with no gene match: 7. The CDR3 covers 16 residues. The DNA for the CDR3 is TGTGCCAGTAGTATTCCGGGACAGGGGGCGAGGCAGCCCCAGCATTTT. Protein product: CASSIPGQGARQPQHF.

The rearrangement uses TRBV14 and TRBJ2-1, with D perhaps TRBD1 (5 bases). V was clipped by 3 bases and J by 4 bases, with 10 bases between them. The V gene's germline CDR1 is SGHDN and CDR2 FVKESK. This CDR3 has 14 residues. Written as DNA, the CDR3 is TGTGCCAGCAGCCACCTAGACAGTTACAATGAGCAGTTCTTC. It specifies CASSHLDSYNEQFF.

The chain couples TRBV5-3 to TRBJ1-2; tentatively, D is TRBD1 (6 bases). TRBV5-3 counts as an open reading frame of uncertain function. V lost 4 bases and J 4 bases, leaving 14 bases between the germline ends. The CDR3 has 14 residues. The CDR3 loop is CARSPWAGAYGYTF. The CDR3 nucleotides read TGTGCCAGAAGCCCGTGGGCAGGGGCCTATGGCTACACCTTC.

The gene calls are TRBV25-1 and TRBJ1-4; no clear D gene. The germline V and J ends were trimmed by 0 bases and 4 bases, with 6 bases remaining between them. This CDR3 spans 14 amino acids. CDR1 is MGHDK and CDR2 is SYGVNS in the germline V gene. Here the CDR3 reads CASSEYGLNEKLFF. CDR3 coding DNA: TGTGCCAGCAGTGAATATGGGCTTAATGAAAAACTGTTTTTT.

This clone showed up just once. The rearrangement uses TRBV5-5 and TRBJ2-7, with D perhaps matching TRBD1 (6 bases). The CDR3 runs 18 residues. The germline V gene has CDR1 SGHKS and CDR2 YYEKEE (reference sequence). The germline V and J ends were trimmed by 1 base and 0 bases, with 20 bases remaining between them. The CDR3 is CASSLFNRVNSYSYEQYF. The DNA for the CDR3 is TGTGCCAGCAGCTTGTTTAACAGGGTTAATTCCTACTCCTACGAGCAGTACTTC.

The CDR3 coding sequence is TGTGCCAGCAGCAACCAACCGGTCTCCTCTTTACATGAGCAGTTCTTC. Its protein is CASSNQPVSSLHEQFF. The chain couples TRBV11-3 to TRBJ2-1, with D unclear. The CDR3 runs 16 residues. CDR1 is SGHNT, CDR2 YENEEA, per germline. Trimming removed 5 bases at V and 8 bases at J, with 22 bases between.

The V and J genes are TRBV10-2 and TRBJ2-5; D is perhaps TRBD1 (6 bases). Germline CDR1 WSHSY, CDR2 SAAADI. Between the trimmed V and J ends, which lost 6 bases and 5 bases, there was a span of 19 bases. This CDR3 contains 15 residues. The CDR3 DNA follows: TGCGCCAGCAGGGCCGGGACACCGTTTCGGGAGACCCAGTACTTC. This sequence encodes CASRAGTPFRETQYF.

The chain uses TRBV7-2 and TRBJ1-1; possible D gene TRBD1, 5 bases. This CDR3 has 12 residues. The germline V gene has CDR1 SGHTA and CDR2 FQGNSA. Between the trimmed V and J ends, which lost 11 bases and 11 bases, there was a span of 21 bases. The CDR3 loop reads CAGVSRVSRAFF. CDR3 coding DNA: TGTGCCGGGGTTTCCAGGGTGTCTCGCGCTTTCTTT.

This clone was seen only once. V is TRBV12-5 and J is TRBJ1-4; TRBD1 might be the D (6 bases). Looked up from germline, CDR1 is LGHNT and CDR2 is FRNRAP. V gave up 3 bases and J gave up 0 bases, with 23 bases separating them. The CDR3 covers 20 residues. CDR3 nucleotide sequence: TGTGCTAGTGGTTTAACTGTCCTCCCGGGACACTTTGCAACTAATGAAAAACTGTTTTTT. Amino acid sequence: CASGLTVLPGHFATNEKLFF.

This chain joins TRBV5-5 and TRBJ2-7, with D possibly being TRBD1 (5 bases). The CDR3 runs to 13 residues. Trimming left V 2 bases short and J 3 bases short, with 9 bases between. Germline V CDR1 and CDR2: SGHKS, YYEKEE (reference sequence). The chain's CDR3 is CASSFSRVYEQYF. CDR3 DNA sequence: TGTGCCAGCAGCTTCAGCAGGGTCTACGAGCAGTACTTC.

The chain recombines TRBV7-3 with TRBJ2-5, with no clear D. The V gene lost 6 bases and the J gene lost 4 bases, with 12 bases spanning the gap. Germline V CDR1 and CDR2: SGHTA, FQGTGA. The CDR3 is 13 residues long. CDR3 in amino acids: CASSPSTTETQYF. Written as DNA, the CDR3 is TGTGCCAGCAGTCCCTCTACCACAGAGACCCAGTACTTC.

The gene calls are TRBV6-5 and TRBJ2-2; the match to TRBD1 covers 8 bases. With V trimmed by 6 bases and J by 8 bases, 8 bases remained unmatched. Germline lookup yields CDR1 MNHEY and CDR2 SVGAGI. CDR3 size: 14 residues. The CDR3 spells CASSSTQGAGELFF. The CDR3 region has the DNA TGTGCCAGCAGCTCAACTCAGGGGGCGGGGGAGCTGTTTTTT.

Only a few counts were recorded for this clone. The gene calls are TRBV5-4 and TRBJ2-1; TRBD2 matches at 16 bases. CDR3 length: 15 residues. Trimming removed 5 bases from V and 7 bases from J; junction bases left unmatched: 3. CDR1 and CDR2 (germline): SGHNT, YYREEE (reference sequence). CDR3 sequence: CASRQGLAGGNEQFF. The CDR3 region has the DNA TGTGCCAGCAGGCAGGGACTAGCGGGGGGGAATGAGCAGTTCTTC.

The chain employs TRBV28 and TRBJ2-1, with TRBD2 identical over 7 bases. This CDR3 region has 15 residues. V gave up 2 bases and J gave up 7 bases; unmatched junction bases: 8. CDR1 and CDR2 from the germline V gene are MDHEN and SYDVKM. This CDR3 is CASSLTGWEGNEQFF. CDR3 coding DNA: TGTGCCAGCAGTTTAACCGGATGGGAGGGGAATGAGCAGTTCTTC.

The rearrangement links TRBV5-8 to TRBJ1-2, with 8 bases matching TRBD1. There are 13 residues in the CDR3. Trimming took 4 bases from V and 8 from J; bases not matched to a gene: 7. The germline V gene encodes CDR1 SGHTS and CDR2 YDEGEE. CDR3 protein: CASSRRGRQGYTF. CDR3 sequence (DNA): TGTGCCAGCAGCCGCAGGGGGCGGCAGGGCTACACCTTC.

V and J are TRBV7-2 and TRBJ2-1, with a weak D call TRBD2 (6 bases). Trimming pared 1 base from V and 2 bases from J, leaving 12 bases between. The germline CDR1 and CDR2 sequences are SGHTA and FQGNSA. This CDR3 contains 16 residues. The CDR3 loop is CASSLVGGRTYNEQFF. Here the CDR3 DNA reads TGTGCCAGCAGCTTAGTGGGGGGACGAACCTACAATGAGCAGTTCTTC.

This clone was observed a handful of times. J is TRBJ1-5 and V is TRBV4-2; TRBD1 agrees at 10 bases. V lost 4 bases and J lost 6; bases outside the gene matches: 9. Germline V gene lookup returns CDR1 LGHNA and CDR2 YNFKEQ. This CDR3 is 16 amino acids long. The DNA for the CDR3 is TGTGCCAGCAGCCCCTGGGGGACAGGGGTACCTCAGCCCCAGCATTTT. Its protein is CASSPWGTGVPQPQHF.

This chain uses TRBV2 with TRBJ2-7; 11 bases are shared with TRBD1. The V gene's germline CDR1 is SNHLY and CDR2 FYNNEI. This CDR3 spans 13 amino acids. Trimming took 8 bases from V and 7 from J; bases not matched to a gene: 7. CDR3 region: CASFGQGAGEQYF. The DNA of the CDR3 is TGTGCCAGCTTCGGACAGGGGGCAGGAGAGCAGTACTTC. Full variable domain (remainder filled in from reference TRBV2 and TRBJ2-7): EPEVTQTPSHQVTQMGQEVILRCVPISNHLYFYWYRQILGQKVEFLVSFYNNEISEKSEIFDDQFSVERPDGSNFTLKIRSTKLEDSAMYFCASFGQGAGEQYFGPGTRLTVT.

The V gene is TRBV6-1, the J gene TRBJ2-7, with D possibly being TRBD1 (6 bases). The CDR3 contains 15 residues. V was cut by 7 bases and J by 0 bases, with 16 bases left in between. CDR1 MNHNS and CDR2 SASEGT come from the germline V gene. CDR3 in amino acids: CASNQGKGYSYEQYF. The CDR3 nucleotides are TGTGCCAGCAACCAGGGGAAGGGGTACTCCTACGAGCAGTACTTC.

Here the CDR3 reads CAISEGGSGANVLTF. DNA of the CDR3: TGTGCCATCAGTGAGGGGGGGTCTGGGGCCAACGTCCTGACTTTC. The chain links TRBV10-3 to TRBJ2-6; D possibly corresponds to TRBD2 (6 bases). The CDR3 consists of 15 residues. Trimming took 2 bases from V and 1 from J, leaving 6 bases between them. CDR1 is ENHRY, CDR2 SYGVKD, per germline.

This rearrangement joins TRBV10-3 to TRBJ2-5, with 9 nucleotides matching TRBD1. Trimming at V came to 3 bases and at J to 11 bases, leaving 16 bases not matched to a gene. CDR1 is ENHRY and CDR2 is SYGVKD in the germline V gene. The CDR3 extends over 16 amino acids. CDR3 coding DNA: TGTGCCATCAGTGACGGTACGGGGACAGGGCGAAGGGTGCAGTACTTC. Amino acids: CAISDGTGTGRRVQYF.

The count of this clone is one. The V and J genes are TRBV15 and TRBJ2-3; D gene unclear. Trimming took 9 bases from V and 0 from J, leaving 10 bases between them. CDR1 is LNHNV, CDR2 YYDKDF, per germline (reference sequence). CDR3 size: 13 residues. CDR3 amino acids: CATKSGSTDTQYF. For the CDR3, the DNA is TGTGCCACTAAGTCGGGTAGCACAGATACGCAGTATTTT.

The DNA for the CDR3 is TGTGCCAGCAGCTTAGACGGCACCGGGGAGCTGTTTTTT. This encodes CASSLDGTGELFF. V and J are TRBV7-6 and TRBJ2-2; no definite D call. In germline, CDR1 is SGHVS, CDR2 FNYEAQ. Trimming removed 1 base at V and 4 bases at J, with 4 bases between. The CDR3 loop spans 13 amino acids.

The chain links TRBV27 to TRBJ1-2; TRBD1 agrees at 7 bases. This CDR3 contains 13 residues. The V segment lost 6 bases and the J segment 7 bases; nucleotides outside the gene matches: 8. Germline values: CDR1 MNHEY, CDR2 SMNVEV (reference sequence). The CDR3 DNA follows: TGTGCCAGCAGGCCTACAGGGGATAGTGGCTACACCTTC. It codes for CASRPTGDSGYTF.